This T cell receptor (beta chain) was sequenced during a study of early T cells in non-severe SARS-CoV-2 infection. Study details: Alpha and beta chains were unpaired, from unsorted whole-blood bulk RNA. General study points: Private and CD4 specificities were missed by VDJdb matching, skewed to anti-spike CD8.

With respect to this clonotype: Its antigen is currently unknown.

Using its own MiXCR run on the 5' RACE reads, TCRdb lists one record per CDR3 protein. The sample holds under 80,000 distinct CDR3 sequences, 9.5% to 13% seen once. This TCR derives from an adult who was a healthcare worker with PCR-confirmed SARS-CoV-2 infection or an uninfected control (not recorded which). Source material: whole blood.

CDR3: CASRGTGWSYEQYF. The DNA of the CDR3 is TGTGCCAGCAGGGGGACAGGGTGGTCCTACGAGCAGTACTTC. The J gene is TRBJ2-7, the V gene TRBV28, with 9 bases aligning to TRBD1. Germline V gene data show CDR1 as MDHEN and CDR2 as SYDVKM. This CDR3 has 14 amino acids. V shed 6 bases and J 1 base; nucleotides not matched to a gene: 4.